Listed below are T cell receptor beta chains from one sample, sequenced in a study of blood T cell repertoires in COVID-19. The data were produced by immunoSEQ multiplex PCR, yet TCRdb's version contains in-frame clones alone and is incomplete. The table has around 100,000 clones, roughly 87% seen once. Sequencing was carried out using peripheral blood. The receptors stem from a human donor in a cohort sampled during active COVID-19. Each CDR3 is given with its conserved first and last residue. A D gene is named only where the DNA matches it firmly. Clone sizes are given selectively: once, few, many, or a class where the clone is expanded.

.	TRBV15	TRBD1	TRBJ1-5	17	CATSSNRDRVFHQPQHF	TGTGCCACCAGCAGCAACCGGGACAGGGTCTTTCATCAGCCCCAGCATTTT
.	TRBV6-2/TRBV6-3	TRBD1	TRBJ1-5	21	CASSFAAGTVPGWGSNQPQHF	TGTGCCAGCAGTTTCGCAGCCGGGACAGTTCCTGGCTGGGGGAGCAATCAGCCCCAGCATTTT
.	TRBV27	TRBD2	TRBJ2-6	16	CASSRRGGSGANVLTF	TGTGCCAGCAGTAGGCGGGGGGGCTCTGGGGCCAACGTCCTGACTTTC
.	TRBV7-9	.	TRBJ2-3	13	CASTGVFTDTQYF	TGTGCCAGCACAGGGGTTTTCACAGATACGCAGTATTTT
.	TRBV30	TRBD1	TRBJ2-1	15	CAWSSPGQGMGEQFF	TGTGCCTGGAGTTCACCGGGACAGGGAATGGGTGAGCAGTTCTTC
.	TRBV27	TRBD1	TRBJ1-6	15	CASSNTGTGDSPLHF	TGTGCCAGCAGTAACACCGGGACAGGGGATTCACCCCTCCACTTT
.	TRBV7-8	TRBD2	TRBJ2-7	16	CASSSRGGTTSYEQYF	TGTGCCAGCAGCTCGCGGGGGGGGACTACCTCCTACGAGCAGTACTTC
.	TRBV7-2	.	TRBJ2-1	15	CASSLAAGSYNEQFF	TGTGCCAGCAGCTTAGCAGCGGGCTCCTACAATGAGCAGTTCTTC
.	TRBV4-2	TRBD1	TRBJ2-7	15	CASSQGGQGVLEQYF	TGTGCCAGCAGCCAGGGGGGACAGGGCGTCCTCGAGCAGTACTTC
many	TRBV5-1	TRBD2	TRBJ2-7	15	CASSFSGSVTYEQYF	TGCGCCAGCAGCTTTAGCGGGAGTGTCACCTACGAGCAGTACTTC
.	TRBV12-5	TRBD2	TRBJ2-3	17	CASGPESGGFYTDTQYF	TGTGCTAGTGGTCCCGAAAGCGGGGGGTTTTACACAGATACGCAGTATTTT
.	TRBV29-1	.	TRBJ2-7	12	CSVIFPAYEQYF	TGCAGCGTTATCTTCCCCGCCTACGAGCAGTACTTC
once	TRBV13	.	TRBJ2-5	16	CASSLGVLQGQETQYF	TGTGCCAGCAGCTTAGGCGTTTTACAGGGACAAGAGACCCAGTACTTC